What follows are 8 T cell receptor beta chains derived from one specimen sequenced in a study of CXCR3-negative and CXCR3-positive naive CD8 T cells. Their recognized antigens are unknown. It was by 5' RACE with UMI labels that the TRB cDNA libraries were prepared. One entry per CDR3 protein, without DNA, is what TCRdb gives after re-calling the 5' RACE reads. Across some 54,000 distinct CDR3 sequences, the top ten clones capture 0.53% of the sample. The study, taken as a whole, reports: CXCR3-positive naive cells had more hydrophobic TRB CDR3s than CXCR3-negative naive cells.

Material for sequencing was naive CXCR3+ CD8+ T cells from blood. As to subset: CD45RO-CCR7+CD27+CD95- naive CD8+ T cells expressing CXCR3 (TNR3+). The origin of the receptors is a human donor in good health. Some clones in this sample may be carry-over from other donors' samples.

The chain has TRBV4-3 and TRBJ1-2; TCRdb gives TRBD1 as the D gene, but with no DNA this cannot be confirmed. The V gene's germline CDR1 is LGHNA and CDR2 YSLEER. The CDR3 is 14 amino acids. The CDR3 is CASSQAGQGFGYTF.

The chain's CDR3 is CASSQEGGGAGFDEQYF. V and J are TRBV4-2 and TRBJ2-7; lacking DNA, the TRBD2 call made by TCRdb goes unchecked. The CDR3 runs to 17 residues. The germline V gene has CDR1 LGHNA and CDR2 YNFKEQ.

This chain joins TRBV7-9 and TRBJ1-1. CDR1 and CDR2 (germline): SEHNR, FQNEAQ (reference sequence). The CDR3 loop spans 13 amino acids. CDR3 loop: CASSPVADTEAFF.

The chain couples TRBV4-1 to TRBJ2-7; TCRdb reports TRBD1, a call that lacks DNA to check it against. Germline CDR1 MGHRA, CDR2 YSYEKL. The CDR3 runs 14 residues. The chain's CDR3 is CASSLVLQGYEQYF.

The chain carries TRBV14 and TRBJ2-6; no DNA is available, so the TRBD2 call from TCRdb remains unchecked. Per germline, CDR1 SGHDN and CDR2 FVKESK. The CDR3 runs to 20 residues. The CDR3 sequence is CASSQEKREAPYSGANVLTF. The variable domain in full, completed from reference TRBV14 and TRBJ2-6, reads EAGVTQFPSHSVIEKGQTVTLRCDPISGHDNLYWYRRVMGKEIKFLLHFVKESKQDESGMPNNRFLAERTGGTYSTLKVQPAELEDSGVYFCASSQEKREAPYSGANVLTFGAGSRLTVL.

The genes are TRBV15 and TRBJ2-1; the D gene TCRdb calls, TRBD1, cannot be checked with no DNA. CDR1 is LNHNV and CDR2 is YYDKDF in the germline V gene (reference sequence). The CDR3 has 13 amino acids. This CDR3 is CATSSVPGYEQFF.

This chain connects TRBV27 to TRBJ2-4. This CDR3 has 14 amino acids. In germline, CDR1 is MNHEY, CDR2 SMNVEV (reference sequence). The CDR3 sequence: CASSPKSYWNIQYF.

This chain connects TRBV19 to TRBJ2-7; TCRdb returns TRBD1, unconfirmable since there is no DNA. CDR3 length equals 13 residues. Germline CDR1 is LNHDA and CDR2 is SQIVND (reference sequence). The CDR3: CASSPRTAYEQYF. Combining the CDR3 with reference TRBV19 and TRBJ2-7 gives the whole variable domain DGGITQSPKYLFRKEGQNVTLSCEQNLNHDAMYWYRQDPGQGLRLIYYSQIVNDFQKGDIAEGYSVSREKKESFPLTVTSAQKNPTAFYLCASSPRTAYEQYFGPGTRLTVT.